This TCR beta chain was identified during a study of T cell clonality in common variable immunodeficiency. As for this clone: Its antigen is unknown. The CDR3 end lies 3 residues beyond the end of the read and is filled in from the germline J gene.

Study results and limitations: Reportedly, TCR beta sequences from common variable immunodeficiency showed fewer deletions and N-nucleotide insertions. CVID subjects showed higher TCRbeta clonality than healthy controls. Shared TCRbeta clones were fewer between CVID subjects than controls.

Method: immunoSEQ multiplex PCR; TCRdb's copy keeps in-frame clones and lacks some. The data show tens of thousands of clones, with none appearing a single time. Germline loops: CDR1 SGHVS, CDR2 FQNEAQ. The ends were cut back, 2 bases at V and 3 bases at J, with 13 bases in the middle. There are 15 residues in the CDR3. Material: peripheral blood mononuclear cells. The TCR comes from a person between 18 and 75 years old in good health. The gene calls are TRBV7-8 and TRBJ1-1, with D tentatively TRBD1 (5 bases). This chain's CDR3 is CASSLRGWRDTEAFF. The CDR3 bases that were read are TGTGCCAGCAGCTTAAGGGGTTGGAGGGACACTGAA.